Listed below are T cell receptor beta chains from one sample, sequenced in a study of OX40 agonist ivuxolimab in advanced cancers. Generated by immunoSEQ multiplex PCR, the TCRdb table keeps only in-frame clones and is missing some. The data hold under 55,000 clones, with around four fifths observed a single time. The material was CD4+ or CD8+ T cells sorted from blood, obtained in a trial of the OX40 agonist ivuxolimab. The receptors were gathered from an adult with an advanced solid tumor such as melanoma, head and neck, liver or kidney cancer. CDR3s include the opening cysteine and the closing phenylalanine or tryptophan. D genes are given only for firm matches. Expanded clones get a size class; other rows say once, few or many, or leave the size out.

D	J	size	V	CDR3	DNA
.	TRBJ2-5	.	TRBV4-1	CASSPMGQETQYF	TGCGCCAGCAGTCCGATGGGACAAGAGACCCAGTACTTC
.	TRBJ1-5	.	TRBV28	CASSPQRNQPQHF	TGTGCCAGCAGCCCGCAGAGGAATCAGCCCCAGCATTTT
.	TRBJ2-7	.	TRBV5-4	CASSRGRGPSYEQYF	TGTGCCAGCAGCCGGGGCAGGGGCCCGTCCTACGAGCAGTACTTC
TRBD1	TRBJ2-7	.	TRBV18	CASSPSETGERNEQYF	TGTGCCAGCTCACCTAGTGAGACAGGGGAGAGGAACGAGCAGTACTTC
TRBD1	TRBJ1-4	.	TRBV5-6	CASSLGTAGEKLFF	TGTGCCAGCAGCCTAGGGACAGCGGGTGAAAAACTGTTTTTT
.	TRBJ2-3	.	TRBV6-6	CASSYSITMGTDTQYF	TGTGCCAGCAGTTACTCGATAACAATGGGCACAGATACGCAGTATTTT
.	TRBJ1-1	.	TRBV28	CASSLPDTEAFF	TGTGCCAGCAGTTTACCGGACACTGAAGCTTTCTTT
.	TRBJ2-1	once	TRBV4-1	CASSQQVWDEQFF	TGCGCCAGCAGCCAACAAGTCTGGGATGAGCAGTTCTTC
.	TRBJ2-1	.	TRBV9	CASSRPRNEQFF	TGTGCCAGCAGCCGCCCGAGGAATGAGCAGTTCTTC
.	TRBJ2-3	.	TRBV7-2	CASSLPPDTQYF	TGTGCCAGCAGCTTACCCCCAGATACGCAGTATTTT
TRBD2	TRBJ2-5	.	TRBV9	CASSRLGLAGGEETQYF	TGTGCCAGCAGCCGTCTGGGACTAGCGGGGGGCGAGGAGACCCAGTACTTC
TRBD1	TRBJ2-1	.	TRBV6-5	CATSFSGQGSNEQFF	TGTGCCACCTCGTTTTCGGGACAGGGATCCAATGAGCAGTTCTTC
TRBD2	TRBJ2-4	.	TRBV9	CASSPGGGGVAKNIQYF	TGTGCCAGCAGCCCGGGTGGCGGGGGGGTAGCCAAAAACATTCAGTACTTC
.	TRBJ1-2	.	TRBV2	CASSEGAWDYGYTF	TGTGCCAGCAGTGAGGGTGCGTGGGACTATGGCTACACCTTC
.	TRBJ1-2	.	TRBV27	CASSLGEPSIYGYTF	TGTGCCAGCAGTTTAGGGGAGCCTTCTATCTATGGCTACACCTTC